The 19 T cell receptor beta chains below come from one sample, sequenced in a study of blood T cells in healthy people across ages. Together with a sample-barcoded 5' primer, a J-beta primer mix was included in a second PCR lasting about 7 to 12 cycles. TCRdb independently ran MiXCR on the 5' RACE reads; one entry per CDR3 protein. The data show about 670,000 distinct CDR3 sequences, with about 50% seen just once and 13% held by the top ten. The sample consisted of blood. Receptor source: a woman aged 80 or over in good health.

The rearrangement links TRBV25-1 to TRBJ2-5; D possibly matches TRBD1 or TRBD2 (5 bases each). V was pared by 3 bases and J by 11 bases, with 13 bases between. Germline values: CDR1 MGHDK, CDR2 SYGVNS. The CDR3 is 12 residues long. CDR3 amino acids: CASSETVREQYF. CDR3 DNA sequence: TGTGCCAGCAGTGAGACAGTAAGGGAGCAGTACTTC.

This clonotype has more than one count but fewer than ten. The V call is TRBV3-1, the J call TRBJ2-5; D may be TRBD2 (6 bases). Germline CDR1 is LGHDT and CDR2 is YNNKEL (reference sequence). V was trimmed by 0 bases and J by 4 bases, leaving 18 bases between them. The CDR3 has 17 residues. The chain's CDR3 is CASSQDGRLEGIETQYF. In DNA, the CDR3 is TGTGCCAGCAGCCAAGACGGGAGACTAGAGGGGATAGAGACCCAGTACTTC.

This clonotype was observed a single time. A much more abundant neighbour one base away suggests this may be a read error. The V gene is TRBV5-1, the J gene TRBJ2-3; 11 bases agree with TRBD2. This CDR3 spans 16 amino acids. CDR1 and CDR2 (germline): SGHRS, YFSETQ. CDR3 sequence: CTSSLAASGGPSTQYF. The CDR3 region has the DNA TGCACCAGCAGCTTGGCGGCTAGCGGGGGGCCGTCTACGCAGTATTTT.

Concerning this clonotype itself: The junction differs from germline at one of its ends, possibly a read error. CDR3 sequence (DNA): TGCGCCAGCAGCCCGCTGACAGCTACGCAGTATTTT. It yields the protein CASSPLTATQYF. The chain employs TRBV5-1 and TRBJ2-3; possible D gene TRBD1, 5 bases. The CDR3 totals 12 residues. CDR1 SGHRS and CDR2 YFSETQ come from the germline V gene.

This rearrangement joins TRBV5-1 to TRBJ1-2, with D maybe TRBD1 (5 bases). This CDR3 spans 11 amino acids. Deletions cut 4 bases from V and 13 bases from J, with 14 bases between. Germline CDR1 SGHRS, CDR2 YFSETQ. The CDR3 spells CASSVGPAFTF. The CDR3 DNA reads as TGCGCCAGCAGCGTGGGGCCCGCGTTCACCTTC. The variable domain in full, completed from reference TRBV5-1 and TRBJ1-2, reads KAGVTQTPRYLIKTRGQQVTLSCSPISGHRSVSWYQQTPGQGLQFLFEYFSETQRNKGNFPGRFSGRQFSNSRSEMNVSTLELGDSALYLCASSVGPAFTFGSGTRLTVV.

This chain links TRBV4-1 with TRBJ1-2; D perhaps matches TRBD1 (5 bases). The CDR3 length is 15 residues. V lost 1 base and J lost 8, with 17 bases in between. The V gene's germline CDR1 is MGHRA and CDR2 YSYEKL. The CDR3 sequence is CASSQAGRAREGYTF. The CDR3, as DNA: TGCGCCAGCAGCCAAGCGGGGCGGGCGCGAGAAGGCTACACCTTC.

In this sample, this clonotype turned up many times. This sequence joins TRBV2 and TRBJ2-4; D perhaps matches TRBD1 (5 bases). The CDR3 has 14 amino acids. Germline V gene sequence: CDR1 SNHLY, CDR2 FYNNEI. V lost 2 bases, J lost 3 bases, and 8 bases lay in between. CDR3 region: CASSEQGIKNIQYF. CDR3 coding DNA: TGTGCCAGCAGTGAACAGGGTATCAAAAACATTCAGTACTTC. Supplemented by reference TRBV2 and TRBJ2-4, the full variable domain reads EPEVTQTPSHQVTQMGQEVILRCVPISNHLYFYWYRQILGQKVEFLVSFYNNEISEKSEIFDDQFSVERPDGSNFTLKIRSTKLEDSAMYFCASSEQGIKNIQYFGAGTRLSVL.

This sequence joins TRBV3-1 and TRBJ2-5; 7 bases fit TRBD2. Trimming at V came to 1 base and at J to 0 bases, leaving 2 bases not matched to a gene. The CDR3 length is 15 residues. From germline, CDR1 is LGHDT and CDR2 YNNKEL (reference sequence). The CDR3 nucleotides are TGTGCCAGCAGCCAAGTCGGACTAGACCAAGAGACCCAGTACTTC. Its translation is CASSQVGLDQETQYF.

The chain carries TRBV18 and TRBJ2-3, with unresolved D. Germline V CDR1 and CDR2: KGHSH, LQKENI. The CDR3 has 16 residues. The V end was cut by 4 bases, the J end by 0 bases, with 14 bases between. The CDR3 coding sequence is TGTGCCAGCTCACAATTCCAATTGACTAGCACAGATACGCAGTATTTT. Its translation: CASSQFQLTSTDTQYF.

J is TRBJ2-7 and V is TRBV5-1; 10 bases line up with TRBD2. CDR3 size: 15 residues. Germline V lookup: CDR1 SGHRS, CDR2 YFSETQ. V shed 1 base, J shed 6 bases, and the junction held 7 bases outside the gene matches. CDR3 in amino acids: CASSLTSGTPSEQYF. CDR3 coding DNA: TGCGCCAGCAGCTTGACTAGCGGGACCCCCTCCGAGCAGTACTTC.

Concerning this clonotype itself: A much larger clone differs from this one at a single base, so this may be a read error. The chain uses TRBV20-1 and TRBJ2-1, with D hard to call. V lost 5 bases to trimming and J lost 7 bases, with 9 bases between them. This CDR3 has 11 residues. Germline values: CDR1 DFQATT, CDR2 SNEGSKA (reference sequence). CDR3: CSASSRNEQFF. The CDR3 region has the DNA TGCAGTGCTTCCAGTCGGAATGAGCAGTTCTTC.

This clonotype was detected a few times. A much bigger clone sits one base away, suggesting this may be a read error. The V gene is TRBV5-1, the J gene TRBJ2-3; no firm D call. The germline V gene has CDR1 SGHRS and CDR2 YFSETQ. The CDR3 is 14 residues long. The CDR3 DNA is TGCGCCAGCAGCTTCGGGCGCAACACAGATACGCGGTATTTT. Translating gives CASSFGRNTDTRYF.

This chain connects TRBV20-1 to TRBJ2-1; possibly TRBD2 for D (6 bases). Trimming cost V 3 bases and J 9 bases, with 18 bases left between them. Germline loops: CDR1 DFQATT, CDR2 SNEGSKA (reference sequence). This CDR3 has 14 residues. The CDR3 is CSASIGLAKGEQFF. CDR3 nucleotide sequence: TGCAGTGCTAGTATAGGGCTAGCGAAGGGTGAGCAGTTCTTC.

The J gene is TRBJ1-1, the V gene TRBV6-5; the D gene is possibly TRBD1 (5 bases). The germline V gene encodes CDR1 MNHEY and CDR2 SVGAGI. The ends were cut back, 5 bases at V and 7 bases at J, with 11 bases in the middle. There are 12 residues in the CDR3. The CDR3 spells CASSPGSLEAFF. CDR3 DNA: TGTGCCAGCAGTCCAGGGTCGCTTGAAGCTTTCTTT.

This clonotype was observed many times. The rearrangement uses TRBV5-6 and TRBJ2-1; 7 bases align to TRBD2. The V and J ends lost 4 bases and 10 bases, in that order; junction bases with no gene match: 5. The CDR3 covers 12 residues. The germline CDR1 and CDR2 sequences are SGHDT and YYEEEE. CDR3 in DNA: TGTGCCAGCAGCCGGCGACTAGCAGAGCAGTTCTTC. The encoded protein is CASSRRLAEQFF. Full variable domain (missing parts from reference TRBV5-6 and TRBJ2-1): DAGVTQSPTHLIKTRGQQVTLRCSPKSGHDTVSWYQQALGQGPQFIFQYYEEEERQRGNFPDRFSGHQFPNYSSELNVNALLLGDSALYLCASSRRLAEQFFGPGTRLTVL.

The CDR3 sequence: CAWSAQFQETQYF. The CDR3 nucleotides read TGTGCCTGGAGTGCACAGTTCCAAGAGACCCAGTACTTC. V usage is TRBV30 and J usage is TRBJ2-5; no firm D call. Germline CDR1 reads GTSNPN; CDR2 reads SVGIG (reference sequence). The CDR3 totals 13 residues. The V and J ends lost 1 base and 1 base respectively, with 7 bases between them.

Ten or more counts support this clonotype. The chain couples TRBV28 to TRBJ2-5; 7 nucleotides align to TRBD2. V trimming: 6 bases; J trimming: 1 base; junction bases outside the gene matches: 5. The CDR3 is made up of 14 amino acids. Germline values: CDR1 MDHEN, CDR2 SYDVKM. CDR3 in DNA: TGTGCCAGCAGGGGGACTACTCTCCAAGAGACCCAGTACTTC. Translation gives CASRGTTLQETQYF. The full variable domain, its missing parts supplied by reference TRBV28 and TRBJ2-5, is DVKVTQSSRYLVKRTGEKVFLECVQDMDHENMFWYRQDPGLGLRLIYFSYDVKMKEKGDIPEGYSVSREKKERFSLILESASTNQTSMYLCASRGTTLQETQYFGPGTRLLVL.

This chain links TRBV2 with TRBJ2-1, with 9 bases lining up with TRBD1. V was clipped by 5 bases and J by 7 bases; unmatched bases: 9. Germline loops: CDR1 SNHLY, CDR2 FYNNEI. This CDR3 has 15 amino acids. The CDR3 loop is CASSRWGQGKNEQFF. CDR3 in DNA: TGTGCCAGCAGTCGATGGGGACAGGGTAAGAATGAGCAGTTCTTC.

CDR3 DNA sequence: TGTGCCAGCGGACGCGGGACAAACTCCCAAGAGACCCAGTACTTC. Translated, it gives CASGRGTNSQETQYF. J is TRBJ2-5 and V is TRBV9; D is possibly TRBD1 or TRBD2 (6 bases each). Germline V gives CDR1 SGDLS, CDR2 YYNGEE. This CDR3 contains 15 residues. V was pared by 7 bases and J by 1 base, with 17 bases between.